The subject of this entry is one T cell receptor (beta chain). Generated by immunoSEQ multiplex PCR, the TCRdb table keeps only in-frame clones and is missing some. The sample includes some 630,000 clones, 95% to 96% of them seen just once. This sample was taken from a study of shared clonotypes between healthy human individuals. Unmatched junction bases numbered 19, after V lost 5 bases and J lost 5 bases. The CDR3 sequence is 19 residues long. Germline V gene data show CDR1 as SNHLY and CDR2 as FYNNEI. Terminally differentiated effector memory CD45RA+ cells were left out of the naive CD8 fraction, which was CD45RO-negative and positively selected for CCR7.

The sample taken for sequencing was naive CD8+ T cells sorted from blood. This chain connects TRBV2 to TRBJ2-1, with 9 bases lining up with TRBD2. The TCR was taken from a woman aged 25 to 45 in good health. The CDR3 loop reads CASSMTGLTSGTLHNEQFF. In nucleotides, the CDR3 is TGTGCCAGCAGTATGACAGGGTTGACTAGCGGAACCCTTCACAATGAGCAGTTCTTC.